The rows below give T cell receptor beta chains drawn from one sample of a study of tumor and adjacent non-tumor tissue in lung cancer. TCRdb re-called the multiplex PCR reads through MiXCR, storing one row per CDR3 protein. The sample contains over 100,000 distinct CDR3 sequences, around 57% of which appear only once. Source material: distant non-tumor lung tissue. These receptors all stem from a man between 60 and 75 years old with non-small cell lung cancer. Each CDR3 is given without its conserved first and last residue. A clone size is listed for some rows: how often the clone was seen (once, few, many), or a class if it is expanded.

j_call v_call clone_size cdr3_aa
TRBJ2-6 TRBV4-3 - TRSHDYSISWANVLT
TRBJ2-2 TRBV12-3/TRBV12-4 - ASSPGLVGDRNTGELF
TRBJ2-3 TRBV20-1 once SARDACTDDTQY
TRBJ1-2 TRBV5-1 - ASSSGQDMQGYT
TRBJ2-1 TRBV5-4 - AGSLGDNEQF
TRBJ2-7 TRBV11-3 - VSSLRAGRDEQY
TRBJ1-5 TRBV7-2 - ASSLGGQGNQPQH
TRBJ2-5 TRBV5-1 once ASSFDPVKETQY
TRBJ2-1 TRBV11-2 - ASSLSAGMLSNEQF
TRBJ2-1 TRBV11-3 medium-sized ASSPQPLAGQHEQF
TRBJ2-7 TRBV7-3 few ASSPMGTSSYEQY
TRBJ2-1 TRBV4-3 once PSSQFGYNEQF
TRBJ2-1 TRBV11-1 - ASSLILSLAGEGSYKEQF
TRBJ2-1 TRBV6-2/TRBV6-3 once ASKVTGGHKQS
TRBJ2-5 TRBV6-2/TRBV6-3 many ASSRTSGQETQY
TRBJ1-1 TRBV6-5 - TSSYSIGNTEAF
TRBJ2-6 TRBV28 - ASSFYRGSGANLLT
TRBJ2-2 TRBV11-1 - ANSPTSATGGLF
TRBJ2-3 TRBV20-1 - SASNLRGSDTQY
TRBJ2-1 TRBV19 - ASRDNPTSGYNEQF
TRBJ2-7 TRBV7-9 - ASSPNTDSYEQY
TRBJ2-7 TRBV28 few ASRGLAGSVSYEQY
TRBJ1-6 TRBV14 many ASSQNRGGSPLH
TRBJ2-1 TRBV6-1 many ASSEVASSYNEQF
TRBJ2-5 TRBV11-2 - ASSLGSGGRQKTRY
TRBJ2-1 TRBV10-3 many AIRGGLAGGEGSYNEQF
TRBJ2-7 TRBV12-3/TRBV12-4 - ASGRQGAYEQY
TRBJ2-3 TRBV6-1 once ASSLFSSGSHTQY
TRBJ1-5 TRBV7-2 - ASSPGHGFNQPQH
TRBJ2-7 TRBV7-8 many ASSSGQGEYEQY
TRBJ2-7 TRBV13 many ASSLRGPNSYEQY
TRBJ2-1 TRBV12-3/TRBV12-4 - AGSPSGTTQREQF
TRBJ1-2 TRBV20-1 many SARVVQEDGYT
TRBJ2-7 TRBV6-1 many ASSLERQGFWSYEQY
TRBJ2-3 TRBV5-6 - ASTDGPSEDTQY
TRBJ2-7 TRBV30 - ALSVLAGGGYEQY
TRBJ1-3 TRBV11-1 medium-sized ASSLSDRLLHSGNTIY
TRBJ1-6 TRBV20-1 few SARDSRIGLPLH
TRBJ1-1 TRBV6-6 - ASSPGGGASSEPF
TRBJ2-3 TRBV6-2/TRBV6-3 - ASTGEGPSDTQY
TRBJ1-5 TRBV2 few ASRAGAVSNQPQH
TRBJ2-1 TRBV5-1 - SSSLGGLARGHNEQF
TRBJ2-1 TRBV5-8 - ASSLEGYEQF
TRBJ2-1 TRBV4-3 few AISPRTSGRQF
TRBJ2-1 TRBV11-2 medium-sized ASSLSGSSYNEQF
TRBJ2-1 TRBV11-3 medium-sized ASSLEGLSNEQF